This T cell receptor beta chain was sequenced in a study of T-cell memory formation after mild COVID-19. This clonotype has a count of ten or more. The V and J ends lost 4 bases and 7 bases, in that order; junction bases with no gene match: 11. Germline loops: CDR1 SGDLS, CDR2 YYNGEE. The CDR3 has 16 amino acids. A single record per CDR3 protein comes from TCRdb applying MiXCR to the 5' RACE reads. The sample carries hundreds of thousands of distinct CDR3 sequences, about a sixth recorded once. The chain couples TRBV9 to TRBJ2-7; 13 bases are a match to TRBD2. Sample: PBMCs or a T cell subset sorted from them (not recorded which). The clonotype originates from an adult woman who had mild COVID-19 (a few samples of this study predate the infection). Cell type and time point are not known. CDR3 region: CASSSRTSGSNSEQYF. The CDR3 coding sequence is TGTGCCAGCAGCTCAAGGACTAGCGGGAGTAATTCGGAGCAGTACTTC.